This T cell receptor beta chain was captured by sequencing in a study of OX40 agonist ivuxolimab in advanced cancers. The wider study: Those enrolled were 82.7% male, with a mean age of about 60 years and ages from about 20 to 85.

Patients with a history of autoimmune disease or on systemic immunosuppression were excluded. Assay used: immunoSEQ multiplex PCR; TCRdb lists only in-frame clones, some missing. Here the sample spans roughly 71,000 clones, about 88% being singletons. CDR1 MDHEN and CDR2 SYDVKM come from the germline V gene. The length of the CDR3 is 14 residues. Trimming removed 5 bases from V and 0 bases from J, with 8 bases in between. Sequences were derived from CD4+ or CD8+ T cells sorted from blood, sampled in a trial of the OX40 agonist ivuxolimab. The receptor comes from an adult with an advanced solid tumor such as melanoma, head and neck, liver or kidney cancer. J is TRBJ2-1 and V is TRBV28; the D is unclear. The CDR3 reads CASSQVDSYNEQFF. DNA of the CDR3: TGTGCCAGCAGTCAAGTAGACTCCTACAATGAGCAGTTCTTC. Filled out from reference TRBV28 and TRBJ2-1, the complete variable domain reads DVKVTQSSRYLVKRTGEKVFLECVQDMDHENMFWYRQDPGLGLRLIYFSYDVKMKEKGDIPEGYSVSREKKERFSLILESASTNQTSMYLCASSQVDSYNEQFFGPGTRLTVL.